The sequence of this T cell receptor (beta chain) was determined in a study of Ad26.COV2.S vaccination and SARS-CoV-2 variants. The wider study: Dosing was one shot or two shots 56 days apart.

Notes on the study in general: Ad26.COV2.S recipients had broader spike-specific TCRs (P = 0.0014).

A note on this clone: Antigen specificity is unknown.

V was clipped by 5 bases and J by 5 bases; unmatched bases: 9. Germline values: CDR1 MDHEN, CDR2 SYDVKM. The CDR3 totals 14 residues. Assay: immunoSEQ multiplex PCR; the TCRdb copy retains only in-frame clones and omits some. The sample contains 300,000 to 400,000 clones, around 89% of which appear only once. Treatment indicated: approximately 18 received Ad26.COV2.S at low or high dose, single or two shots; about 5 received placebo; per-sample allocation not given. Sampling occurred on day 63 after the first vaccine or placebo injection. A Boston donor was an adult aged 18-55 years. The J gene is TRBJ2-7, the V gene TRBV28; 7 bases map to TRBD2. This clonotype was obtained from a person aged 18-60 years who received the Ad26.COV2.S COVID-19 vaccine or a placebo. Sequencing was performed on peripheral blood, taken in a trial of Ad26.COV2.S vaccine versus placebo. The CDR3 reads CASSPSRGSNEQYF. For the CDR3, the DNA is TGTGCCAGCAGTCCCTCCCGCGGGAGCAACGAGCAGTACTTC.